Listed here are 26 T cell receptor beta chains from one sample, sequenced in a study of blood T cells in healthy people across ages. The second PCR ran roughly 6 to 11 cycles with a sample-barcoded 5' primer and J-beta primers. TCRdb ran MiXCR on the 5' RACE reads and lists one entry per CDR3 protein. The data hold around 1.5 million distinct CDR3 sequences, with about 43% observed a single time. The source material was blood. These receptors were obtained from a woman aged 18-29 years in good health.

Only a few counts were recorded for this clonotype. The chain is built from TRBV20-1 and TRBJ2-7; possibly TRBD1 for D (6 bases). This CDR3 has 13 amino acids. Germline CDR1 reads DFQATT; CDR2 reads SNEGSKA (reference sequence). The V end lost 6 bases, the J end lost 0 bases, and 12 bases lay between the germline ends. Written as DNA, the CDR3 is TGCAGTGCCGAAGCGGACAGCTCCTACGAGCAGTACTTC. Its protein is CSAEADSSYEQYF.

The V and J genes are TRBV29-1 and TRBJ1-2; D is unclear. Germline CDR1 and CDR2: SQVTM and ANQGSEA. The CDR3 is made up of 15 amino acids. V was pared by 5 bases and J by 2 bases, with 18 bases between. CDR3: CSVWSEAGSNYGYTF. The CDR3 nucleotides read TGCAGCGTTTGGTCAGAAGCCGGGTCCAACTATGGCTACACCTTC.

This clonotype was observed a few times. The rearrangement joins TRBV28 to TRBJ2-5, with 8 bases identical to TRBD2. The CDR3 sequence is 14 residues long. V was clipped by 6 bases and J by 3 bases; unmatched bases: 6. Germline V gene data show CDR1 as MDHEN and CDR2 as SYDVKM. CDR3 bases: TGTGCCAGCAGCTCCGTGGGACTAGAAGAGACCCAGTACTTC. It is translated as CASSSVGLEETQYF.

There are a few counts of this clonotype. This chain links TRBV7-3 with TRBJ2-3; 7 bases are shared with TRBD1. With V trimmed by 2 bases and J by 4 bases, 6 bases remained unmatched. The CDR3 spans 15 residues. Germline assignment: CDR1 SGHTA and CDR2 FQGTGA. CDR3 DNA sequence: TGTGCCAGCAGCTTACTGGGACAGACCTCAGATACGCAGTATTTT. Translating gives CASSLLGQTSDTQYF.

This clonotype was observed a few times. V is TRBV11-2 and J is TRBJ2-1, with TRBD2 identical over 9 bases. The CDR3 is made up of 16 amino acids. CDR1 and CDR2 from the germline V gene are SGHAT and FQNNGV. V trimming: 1 base; J trimming: 10 bases; junction bases outside the gene matches: 11. The DNA for the CDR3 is TGTGCCAGCAGCTTAGTTTTAACCCTAGCGGGACGGGAGCAGTTCTTC. This gives the protein CASSLVLTLAGREQFF.

This sequence joins TRBV14 and TRBJ2-3, with 9 nucleotides matching TRBD1. CDR3 length: 19 residues. V was pared by 0 bases and J by 1 base, with 11 bases of the junction left unmatched. The germline V gene encodes CDR1 SGHDN and CDR2 FVKESK. CDR3 sequence reads: CASSQDLGQGIICTDTQYF. The CDR3 nucleotides are TGTGCCAGCAGCCAAGATCTAGGACAGGGGATCATTTGCACAGATACGCAGTATTTT.

This chain uses TRBV27 with TRBJ1-2; 7 nucleotides line up with TRBD1. CDR3 length: 16 amino acids. V shed 5 bases, J shed 1 base, and the junction held 10 bases outside the gene matches. Germline lookup yields CDR1 MNHEY and CDR2 SMNVEV (reference sequence). CDR3: CASSRAGTDFNYGYTF. The CDR3 DNA follows: TGTGCCAGCAGTCGGGCGGGGACAGACTTTAACTATGGCTACACCTTC.

V gene TRBV29-1 combines with J gene TRBJ1-1; the D gene is possibly TRBD1 (6 bases). Trimming took 8 bases from V and 0 from J, leaving 22 bases between them. Looked up from germline, CDR1 is SQVTM and CDR2 is ANQGSEA. The length of the CDR3 is 16 residues. The CDR3 region is CSTNLQGGIMNTEAFF. CDR3 nucleotides: TGCAGCACGAACTTACAGGGTGGGATAATGAACACTGAAGCTTTCTTT.

The rearrangement uses TRBV6-5 and TRBJ2-1; either TRBD1 or TRBD2 may fit D (5 bases each). Germline CDR1 MNHEY, CDR2 SVGAGI. V was cut by 7 bases and J by 2 bases, with 15 bases left in between. The CDR3 covers 15 residues. The CDR3 DNA sequence: TGTGCCAGCAATACCGGGACCACAACCTACAATGAGCAGTTCTTC. It translates to CASNTGTTTYNEQFF.

Concerning this clonotype: A junction boundary mismatches the germline segment, possibly from a read error. The chain has TRBV4-1 and TRBJ2-1, with a weak D call TRBD1 (6 bases). Germline V CDR1 and CDR2: MGHRA, YSYEKL. This CDR3 has 16 amino acids. CDR3 amino acids: CAGSQEGGFSYNEQFF. The CDR3 DNA is TGCGCCGGCAGCCAAGAAGGGGGATTCTCCTACAATGAGCAGTTCTTC.

The table lists this clonotype with a few counts. The J gene is TRBJ2-7, the V gene TRBV5-1; D is uncertain. The CDR3 covers 12 residues. V was shortened by 2 bases and J by 7 bases, with 10 bases between the two germline ends. Germline V gene lookup returns CDR1 SGHRS and CDR2 YFSETQ. CDR3 nucleotide sequence: TGCGCCAGCAGCTTCACCTTAGGGGAGCAGTACTTC. It codes for CASSFTLGEQYF.

This chain links TRBV27 with TRBJ2-7; TRBD1 agrees at 12 bases. This CDR3 is built from 17 residues. Germline CDR1 is MNHEY and CDR2 is SMNVEV (reference sequence). V was pared by 4 bases and J by 2 bases, with 9 bases of the junction left unmatched. CDR3 sequence reads: CASSSPGQGAETYEQYF. CDR3 coding DNA: TGTGCCAGCAGTTCGCCGGGACAGGGGGCCGAAACCTACGAGCAGTACTTC.

The gene calls are TRBV18 and TRBJ2-7; TRBD1 might be the D (5 bases). The germline V gene has CDR1 KGHSH and CDR2 LQKENI. Trimming cost V 5 bases and J 0 bases, with 14 bases left between them. The CDR3 runs to 15 residues. The CDR3 coding sequence is TGTGCCAGCTCAGGGGCGGTCTACCCCTCCTACGAGCAGTACTTC. Protein product: CASSGAVYPSYEQYF.

V usage is TRBV6-1 and J usage is TRBJ1-4, with TRBD1 matching 7 bases. There are 15 residues in the CDR3. Per germline, CDR1 MNHNS and CDR2 SASEGT. The trim removed 5 bases at V and 8 bases at J, leaving 11 bases unmatched. DNA for the CDR3: TGTGCCAGCAGTACTCACAGGGGATATTCGGAAAAACTGTTTTTT. Amino acids: CASSTHRGYSEKLFF.

The chain joins TRBV6-1 to TRBJ1-1; TRBD1 might be the D (6 bases). Germline CDR1 and CDR2: MNHNS and SASEGT. CDR3 length: 14 amino acids. Between the trimmed V and J ends, which lost 6 bases and 1 base, there was a span of 12 bases. This CDR3 is CASSGSGENTEAFF. The CDR3 DNA sequence: TGTGCCAGCAGCGGATCAGGGGAGAACACTGAAGCTTTCTTT.

This sequence joins TRBV20-1 and TRBJ2-4, with D maybe TRBD2 (6 bases). The J call may not be correct, given that the DNA end is closer to TRBJ2-5. Per the germline V gene, CDR1 is DFQATT and CDR2 is SNEGSKA (reference sequence). The CDR3 contains 13 residues. The CDR3 spells CSATVDRGETQYF. The CDR3 nucleotides are TGCAGTGCCACTGTGGACCGGGGGGAGACCCAGTACTTC.

This clonotype has a handful of counts. The V gene is TRBV4-2, the J gene TRBJ2-7; D unresolved. V was shortened by 1 base and J by 3 bases, with 10 bases between the two germline ends. From germline, CDR1 is LGHNA and CDR2 YNFKEQ. The CDR3 spans 14 residues. The CDR3 coding sequence is TGTGCCAGCAGCCAAGCCCTTTGGGGCTACGAGCAGTACTTC. Its protein product is CASSQALWGYEQYF.

The chain joins TRBV7-9 to TRBJ1-2; no clear D. With 5 bases removed from V and 8 bases from J, the gap between germline ends came to 12 bases. Germline V gives CDR1 SEHNR, CDR2 FQNEAQ (reference sequence). The CDR3 extends over 12 amino acids. The CDR3 DNA reads as TGTGCCAGCAGCCCCCCGAATGTGGGCTACACCTTC. This encodes CASSPPNVGYTF.

The chain couples TRBV4-2 to TRBJ2-3; 9 bases map to TRBD2. CDR3 size: 16 residues. The V gene's germline CDR1 is LGHNA and CDR2 YNFKEQ. With 7 bases clipped from V and 3 bases from J, the junction kept 11 bases outside the gene matches. The CDR3 region is CASTRESGRITDTQYF. The CDR3 DNA reads TGTGCCAGCACCCGGGAGAGCGGGAGGATAACAGATACGCAGTATTTT.

This clonotype showed up just a few times. The chain couples TRBV29-1 to TRBJ1-2; no firm D call. Germline assignment: CDR1 SQVTM and CDR2 ANQGSEA. Trimming removed 4 bases at V and 4 bases at J, with 25 bases between. The CDR3 is 17 residues long. CDR3 sequence reads: CSVVLTGLFGLGYGYTF. The CDR3 DNA is TGCAGCGTTGTTCTAACGGGGTTGTTCGGTCTTGGCTATGGCTACACCTTC.

The V gene is TRBV9, the J gene TRBJ1-2, with D uncertain. The CDR3 contains 11 residues. V gave up 3 bases and J gave up 11 bases, with 11 bases separating them. Germline V CDR1 and CDR2: SGDLS, YYNGEE. This CDR3 is CASSAPGRYTF. DNA of the CDR3: TGTGCCAGCAGCGCCCCGGGCCGATACACCTTC.

This clonotype occurred a few times. This chain uses TRBV15 with TRBJ2-3; 7 bases map to TRBD2. CDR1 is LNHNV, CDR2 YYDKDF, per germline (reference sequence). The CDR3 has 15 amino acids. The trim removed 3 bases at V and 0 bases at J, leaving 3 bases unmatched. The CDR3 nucleotides are TGTGCCACCAGCAGCCTAGCGGCTAGCACAGATACGCAGTATTTT. As protein: CATSSLAASTDTQYF.

In this sample, this clonotype turned up a few times. V usage is TRBV6-2 or TRBV6-3 and J usage is TRBJ2-1; 11 nucleotides agree with TRBD2. V shed 6 bases and J 3 bases; nucleotides not matched to a gene: 7. CDR1 is MNHEY and CDR2 is SVGEGT in the germline V gene. This CDR3 region has 16 residues. In DNA form, the CDR3 reads TGTGCCAGCAGCTTATCTAGCGGGAGGATCTACAATGAGCAGTTCTTC. Translation: CASSLSSGRIYNEQFF.

The gene calls are TRBV6-1 and TRBJ2-1; 14 bases line up with TRBD2. The DNA end is a closer match to TRBJ2-7, so the J assignment may be wrong. This CDR3 is 19 amino acids long. CDR1 and CDR2 (germline): MNHNS, SASEGT. In DNA, the CDR3 is TGTGCCAGCAGTGTTCGACTAGCGGGAGGGTTAAGCTCCTACAATGAGCAGTACTTC. Its protein product is CASSVRLAGGLSSYNEQYF.

This clonotype has just a few counts. The chain has TRBV9 and TRBJ2-7, with 7 bases fitting TRBD1. Germline V lookup: CDR1 SGDLS, CDR2 YYNGEE. The CDR3 totals 14 residues. V gave up 0 bases and J gave up 6 bases; unmatched junction bases: 6. CDR3 DNA sequence: TGTGCCAGCAGCGTAGAGGGGGCCTCGACCGAGCAGTACTTC. This translates into CASSVEGASTEQYF.

Only one count was recorded for this clonotype. A read error may produce the germline difference seen at one junction end. This rearrangement joins TRBV2 to TRBJ2-7, with TRBD1 identical over 12 bases. Germline-derived CDR1 and CDR2 are SNHLY and FYNNEI. The CDR3 is made up of 18 amino acids. This chain's CDR3 is CASKTPGTGGFFSHEQYF. The DNA of the CDR3 is TGTGCCAGCAAGACTCCCGGGACAGGGGGCTTTTTCTCCCACGAGCAGTACTTC.